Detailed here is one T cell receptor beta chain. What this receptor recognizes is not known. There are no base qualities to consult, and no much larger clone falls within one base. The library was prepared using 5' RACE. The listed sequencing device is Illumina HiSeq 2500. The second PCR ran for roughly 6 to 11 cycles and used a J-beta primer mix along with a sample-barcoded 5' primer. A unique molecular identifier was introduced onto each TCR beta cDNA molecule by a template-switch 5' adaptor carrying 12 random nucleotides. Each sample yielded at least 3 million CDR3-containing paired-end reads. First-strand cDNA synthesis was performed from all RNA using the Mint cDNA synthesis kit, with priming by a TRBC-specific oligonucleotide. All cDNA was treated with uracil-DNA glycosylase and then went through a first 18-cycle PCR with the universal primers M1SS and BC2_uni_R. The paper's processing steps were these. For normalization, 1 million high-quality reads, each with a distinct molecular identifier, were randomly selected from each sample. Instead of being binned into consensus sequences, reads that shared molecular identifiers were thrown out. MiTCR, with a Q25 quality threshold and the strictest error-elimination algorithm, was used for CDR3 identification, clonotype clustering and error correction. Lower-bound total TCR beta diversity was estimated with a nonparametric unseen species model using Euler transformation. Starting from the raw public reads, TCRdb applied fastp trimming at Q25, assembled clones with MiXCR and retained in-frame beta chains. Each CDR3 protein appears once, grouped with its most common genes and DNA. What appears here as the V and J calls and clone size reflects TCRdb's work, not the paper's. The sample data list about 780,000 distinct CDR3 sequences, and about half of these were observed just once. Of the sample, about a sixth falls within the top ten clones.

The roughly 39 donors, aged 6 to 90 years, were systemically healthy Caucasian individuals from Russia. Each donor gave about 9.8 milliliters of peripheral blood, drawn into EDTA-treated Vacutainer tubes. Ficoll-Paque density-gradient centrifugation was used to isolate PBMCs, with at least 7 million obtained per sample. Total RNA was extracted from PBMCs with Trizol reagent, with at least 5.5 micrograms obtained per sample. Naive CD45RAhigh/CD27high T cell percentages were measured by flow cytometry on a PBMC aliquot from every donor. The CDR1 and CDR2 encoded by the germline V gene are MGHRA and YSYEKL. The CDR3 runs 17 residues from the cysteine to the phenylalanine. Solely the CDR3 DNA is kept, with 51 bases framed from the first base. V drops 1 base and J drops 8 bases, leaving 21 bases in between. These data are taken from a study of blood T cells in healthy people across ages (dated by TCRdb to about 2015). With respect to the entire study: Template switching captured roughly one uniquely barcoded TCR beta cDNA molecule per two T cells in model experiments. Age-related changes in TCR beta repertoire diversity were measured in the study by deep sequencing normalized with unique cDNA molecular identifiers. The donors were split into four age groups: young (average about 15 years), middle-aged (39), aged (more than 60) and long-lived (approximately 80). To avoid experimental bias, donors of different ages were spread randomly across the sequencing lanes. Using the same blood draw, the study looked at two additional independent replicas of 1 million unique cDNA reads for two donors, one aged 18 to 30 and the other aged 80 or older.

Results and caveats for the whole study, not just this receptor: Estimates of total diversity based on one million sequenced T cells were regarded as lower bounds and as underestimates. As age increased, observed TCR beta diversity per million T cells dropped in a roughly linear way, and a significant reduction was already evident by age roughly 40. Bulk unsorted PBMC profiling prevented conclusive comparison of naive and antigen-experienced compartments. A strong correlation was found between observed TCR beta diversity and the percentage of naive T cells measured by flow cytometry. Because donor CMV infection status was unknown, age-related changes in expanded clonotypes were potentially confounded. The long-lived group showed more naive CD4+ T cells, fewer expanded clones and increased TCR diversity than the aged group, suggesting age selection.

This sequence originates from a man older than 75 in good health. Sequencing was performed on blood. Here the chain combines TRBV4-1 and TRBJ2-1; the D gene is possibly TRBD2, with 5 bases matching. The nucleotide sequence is TGCGCCAGCAGCCAAGGAGGGCTTTCGCCAGCATTGGATGAGCAGTTCTTC. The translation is CASSQGGLSPALDEQFF.